The 26 T cell receptor beta chains below come from one sample, sequenced in a study of control samples from healthy donors and cancer patients. Profiling relied on immunoSEQ multiplex PCR, and the TCRdb table lists in-frame clones only, not all of them. The table records tens of thousands of clones, approximately 84% of them present only once. Input material: blood. The receptors originated from a woman in her forties or fifties in good health.

This clone was seen once. J is TRBJ1-1 and V is TRBV30, with a weak D call TRBD1 (5 bases). V was shortened by 0 bases and J by 7 bases, with 12 bases between the two germline ends. There are 13 residues in the CDR3. Per the germline V gene, CDR1 is GTSNPN and CDR2 is SVGIG (reference sequence). CDR3 sequence: CAWSVIKGSEAFF. CDR3 in DNA: TGTGCCTGGAGTGTAATTAAGGGGAGTGAAGCTTTCTTT.

The rearrangement joins TRBV7-3 to TRBJ1-1; the D gene is possibly TRBD1 (5 bases). The germline V gene has CDR1 SGHTA and CDR2 FQGTGA. The CDR3 covers 15 residues. V was trimmed by 1 base and J by 4 bases, leaving 13 bases between them. CDR3 residues: CASSLIGGASTEAFF. The CDR3 nucleotides read TGTGCCAGCAGCTTAATCGGCGGGGCCAGCACTGAAGCTTTCTTT.

This clone was detected a few times. The chain joins TRBV19 to TRBJ2-1; D unclear. V was clipped by 5 bases and J by 1 base, with 9 bases between them. Germline V gene lookup returns CDR1 LNHDA and CDR2 SQIVND (reference sequence). The CDR3 length is 14 residues. CDR3 sequence reads: CASSLWASYNEQFF. The CDR3 region has the DNA TGTGCCAGTAGTTTATGGGCATCCTACAATGAGCAGTTCTTC.

This clone was seen only once. The chain is built from TRBV6-6 and TRBJ1-1; D gene unclear. Trimming took 7 bases from V and 4 from J, leaving 7 bases between them. The germline gives CDR1 MNHNY, CDR2 SVGAGI (reference sequence). CDR3 length: 11 residues. The CDR3 DNA reads TGTGCCAGCACCATTCTCACTGAAGCTTTCTTT. It encodes CASTILTEAFF.

The chain joins TRBV6-5 to TRBJ2-1; TRBD2 agrees at 8 bases. CDR3 size: 15 residues. The junction had 5 bases not matched to a gene; V was cut back by 7 bases and J by 0 bases. Germline loops: CDR1 MNHEY, CDR2 SVGAGI. CDR3 nucleotides: TGTGCCAGCACCCAAGCGGGAGTCTCCTACAATGAGCAGTTCTTC. Its protein product is CASTQAGVSYNEQFF.

The rearrangement links TRBV10-3 to TRBJ1-1, with a possible D match to TRBD1 (6 bases). The CDR3 consists of 14 residues. Looked up from germline, CDR1 is ENHRY and CDR2 is SYGVKD. V was clipped by 10 bases and J by 3 bases, with 18 bases between them. In DNA, the CDR3 is TGTGCCACACGAGGGGGGGGAAGGGACACTGAAGCTTTCTTT. It codes for CATRGGGRDTEAFF.

The chain links TRBV19 to TRBJ1-5, with no clear D. The CDR3 runs to 14 residues. Trimming took 5 bases from V and 1 from J, leaving 9 bases between them. Germline CDR1 and CDR2: LNHDA and SQIVND (reference sequence). The CDR3 region is CASSELQSNQPQHF. CDR3 nucleotide sequence: TGTGCCAGTAGTGAACTGCAGAGCAATCAGCCCCAGCATTTT.

The rearrangement joins TRBV29-1 to TRBJ2-3; D possibly corresponds to TRBD2 (6 bases). Germline V gives CDR1 SQVTM, CDR2 ANQGSEA. The CDR3 length is 16 residues. The V gene lost 3 bases and the J gene lost 5 bases, with 21 bases spanning the gap. The CDR3 region is CSVDGGLASRGDTQYF. In DNA form, the CDR3 reads TGCAGCGTTGATGGGGGACTCGCAAGCCGGGGAGATACGCAGTATTTT.

J is TRBJ1-1 and V is TRBV6-5; 7 nucleotides align to TRBD1. The J segment lost 11 bases and the V segment lost 2 bases, leaving 14 bases of the junction unmatched. The CDR3 consists of 15 residues. CDR1 and CDR2 (germline): MNHEY, SVGAGI. The CDR3 loop reads CASSYSNRGAGGAFF. DNA of the CDR3: TGTGCCAGCAGTTACAGTAACAGGGGCGCGGGTGGCGCTTTCTTT.

The chain combines TRBV24-1 with TRBJ2-3; D remains unclear. The CDR3 is 15 amino acids. CDR1 KGHDR and CDR2 SFDVKD come from the germline V gene. V lost 6 bases and J lost 0, with 12 bases in between. CDR3 DNA: TGTGCCACCAGTAACTCGGCAACTAGCACAGATACGCAGTATTTT. As protein: CATSNSATSTDTQYF.

The chain carries TRBV5-1 and TRBJ1-2; 12 bases are shared with TRBD1. Germline V gene lookup returns CDR1 SGHRS and CDR2 YFSETQ. The trim removed 0 bases at V and 4 bases at J, leaving 4 bases unmatched. The CDR3 has 16 amino acids. The CDR3 DNA is TGCGCCAGCAGCTTGGCCGCGGGACAGGGGGCCTATGGCTACACCTTC. Translating gives CASSLAAGQGAYGYTF.

The V gene is TRBV12-5, the J gene TRBJ2-7, with 8 bases fitting TRBD1. The CDR3 is made up of 15 amino acids. Per germline, CDR1 LGHNT and CDR2 FRNRAP. The V segment lost 1 base and the J segment 3 bases; nucleotides outside the gene matches: 5. The CDR3 protein is CASGLGRTGSYEQYF. The DNA for the CDR3 is TGTGCTAGTGGTTTGGGCCGGACAGGGAGCTACGAGCAGTACTTC.

V and J are TRBV19 and TRBJ1-2; D not certain. This CDR3 is built from 14 residues. Germline assignment: CDR1 LNHDA and CDR2 SQIVND (reference sequence). Trimming stripped 6 bases from V and 3 bases from J, with 14 bases between. The CDR3 DNA sequence: TGTGCCAGTAGGGGTACCAGAACCTACTATGGCTACACCTTC. Protein sequence: CASRGTRTYYGYTF.

The genes are TRBV29-1 and TRBJ2-1; D perhaps matches TRBD2 (5 bases). The CDR3 extends over 11 amino acids. Per the germline V gene, CDR1 is SQVTM and CDR2 is ANQGSEA. The V end lost 6 bases, the J end lost 12 bases, and 15 bases lay between the germline ends. CDR3 nucleotides: TGCAGCGTCCTGGAGGTCCTGGGGCAGTTCTTC. It encodes CSVLEVLGQFF.

The V gene is TRBV4-2, the J gene TRBJ1-3; D gene uncertain. The CDR3 totals 15 residues. Germline values: CDR1 LGHNA, CDR2 YNFKEQ. Between the trimmed V and J ends, which lost 0 bases and 1 base, there was a span of 7 bases. CDR3 sequence (DNA): TGTGCCAGCAGCCAAGATGCGAGATCTGGAAACACCATATATTTT. This sequence encodes CASSQDARSGNTIYF.

The chain links TRBV10-3 to TRBJ2-2; D is perhaps TRBD2 (6 bases). The ends were cut back, 6 bases at V and 7 bases at J, with 15 bases in the middle. The CDR3 extends over 14 amino acids. Germline V gene lookup returns CDR1 ENHRY and CDR2 SYGVKD. CDR3 amino acids: CAIRDSGQNGELFF. DNA of the CDR3: TGTGCCATCAGAGACAGCGGGCAGAACGGGGAGCTGTTTTTT.

This clone has just a few counts. V is TRBV18 and J is TRBJ1-1; no firm D call. Germline-derived CDR1 and CDR2 are KGHSH and LQKENI. The V gene lost 4 bases and the J gene lost 1 base, with 4 bases spanning the gap. The CDR3 contains 12 residues. The DNA for the CDR3 is TGTGCCAGCTCACTACAGAACACTGAAGCTTTCTTT. It encodes CASSLQNTEAFF.

The CDR3 protein is CASSPAGSFPYEQYF. DNA of the CDR3: TGCGCCAGCAGCCCGGCCGGGTCTTTCCCCTACGAGCAGTACTTC. The chain uses TRBV5-1 and TRBJ2-7; no clear D. Trimming left V 4 bases short and J 2 bases short, with 16 bases between. The CDR3 covers 15 residues. Per germline, CDR1 SGHRS and CDR2 YFSETQ.

This chain joins TRBV28 and TRBJ2-3; 10 nucleotides line up with TRBD2. Trimming cost V 5 bases and J 2 bases; bases outside gene matches: 4. The CDR3 covers 15 residues. Germline CDR1 and CDR2: MDHEN and SYDVKM. The CDR3 region is CASSRTSGNTDTQYF. Here the CDR3 DNA reads TGTGCCAGCAGTCGGACTAGCGGAAACACAGATACGCAGTATTTT.

The chain is built from TRBV19 and TRBJ1-4; perhaps TRBD1 as D (5 bases). The CDR3 is made up of 15 amino acids. Germline V gives CDR1 LNHDA, CDR2 SQIVND (reference sequence). V lost 7 bases and J 7 bases, leaving 19 bases between the germline ends. CDR3 bases: TGTGCCAGTACCCATATGGGGACGTCGGGTGAAAAACTGTTTTTT. Translated: CASTHMGTSGEKLFF.

The chain employs TRBV6-5 and TRBJ1-1; D is unclear. The CDR3 spans 11 residues. The V gene lost 6 bases and the J gene lost 2 bases, with 4 bases spanning the gap. Germline loops: CDR1 MNHEY, CDR2 SVGAGI. The chain's CDR3 is CASRGNTEAFF. The CDR3 DNA is TGTGCCAGCAGGGGAAACACTGAAGCTTTCTTT.

The chain has TRBV29-1 and TRBJ2-7; 10 nucleotides match TRBD1. Trimming removed 3 bases from V and 5 bases from J; junction bases left unmatched: 4. The length of the CDR3 is 13 residues. Germline lookup yields CDR1 SQVTM and CDR2 ANQGSEA. The CDR3 here is CSVDGTGVHEQYF. CDR3 DNA: TGCAGCGTTGATGGGACAGGGGTCCACGAGCAGTACTTC.

This rearrangement joins TRBV19 to TRBJ2-7, with D possibly matching TRBD1 (6 bases). Trimming cost V 4 bases and J 4 bases, with 14 bases left between them. CDR1 LNHDA and CDR2 SQIVND come from the germline V gene (reference sequence). The CDR3 covers 14 residues. The CDR3 is CASSTGPGVYEQYF. In nucleotides, the CDR3 is TGTGCCAGTAGTACGGGGCCAGGGGTGTACGAGCAGTACTTC.

CDR3 region: CASSRWGRAPGAQYF. The CDR3, as DNA: TGCGCCAGCAGCCGGTGGGGCAGGGCCCCCGGGGCGCAGTATTTT. The V gene is TRBV4-1, the J gene TRBJ2-3, with D possibly being TRBD1 or TRBD2 (5 bases each). Trimming removed 4 bases at V and 10 bases at J, with 21 bases between. Per germline, CDR1 MGHRA and CDR2 YSYEKL. This CDR3 is 15 amino acids long.

This chain uses TRBV4-1 with TRBJ2-1; tentative D call: TRBD1 (6 bases). V was pared by 5 bases and J by 8 bases, with 16 bases between. The germline V gene encodes CDR1 MGHRA and CDR2 YSYEKL. The CDR3 consists of 14 residues. CDR3 loop: CASSSDLNRDEQFF. Here the CDR3 DNA reads TGCGCCAGCAGCTCGGACTTGAACAGGGATGAGCAGTTCTTC.

Comments on this clone: At one boundary the junction diverges from the germline segment, which might be a read error. The rearrangement joins TRBV9 to TRBJ2-7; 9 bases agree with TRBD1. Germline CDR1 is SGDLS and CDR2 is YYNGEE. The CDR3 has 14 amino acids. For the CDR3, the DNA is TGTGCCAGCAGCCCACTGGATGAGGACAGGGGACTGGACTTC. This translates into CASSPLDEDRGLDF.